These T cell receptor beta chains were read from a single sample in a study of blood T cells in healthy people across ages. TCRdb passed the 5' RACE reads through MiXCR, listing each CDR3 protein once. The table records some 700,000 distinct CDR3 sequences, roughly 47% of them present only once. The sequencing sample was made of blood. Receptors were obtained from a woman aged 55-70 years in good health. Both conserved end residues are part of each CDR3. Each record gives: clone size, J gene, V gene, CDR3 length, D gene, CDR3 protein, CDR3 DNA. A D gene is named only where the DNA matches it firmly. Some rows mark clone size as missing; the rest say once, few, many or name a class of expanded clone.

>-|TRBJ2-7|TRBV7-9|12|-
CASSGPSYEQYF
TGTGCCAGCAGCGGGCCTTCCTACGAGCAGTACTTC
>-|TRBJ1-1|TRBV6-4|13|-
CASAPLVGAEAFF
TGTGCCAGCGCACCTTTAGTGGGAGCTGAAGCTTTCTTT
>few|TRBJ2-1|TRBV5-6|12|-
CASNTWDNEQFF
TGTGCCAGCAACACCTGGGACAATGAGCAGTTCTTC
>-|TRBJ2-2|TRBV20-1|15|-
CSAPSWDRVTGELFF
TGCAGTGCCCCCTCTTGGGATCGCGTCACCGGGGAGCTGTTTTTT
>-|TRBJ1-1|TRBV29-1|12|-
CSIDRLNTEAFF
TGCAGCATTGACAGACTTAACACTGAAGCTTTCTTT
>few|TRBJ2-7|TRBV20-1|12|TRBD1
CSGRPGGYEQYF
TGCAGTGGGCGGCCAGGGGGCTACGAGCAGTACTTC
>-|TRBJ1-2|TRBV29-1|11|-
CSGGSGLWYTF
TGCAGCGGTGGGAGCGGACTATGGTACACCTTC
>few|TRBJ1-1|TRBV27|16|-
CASSLQNPRGGTEAFF
TGTGCCAGCAGTCTCCAAAACCCGCGCGGGGGCACTGAAGCTTTCTTT
>-|TRBJ1-6|TRBV7-9|15|-
CASSLGQGLNSPLHF
TGTGCCAGCAGCTTAGGCCAGGGCCTAAATTCACCCCTCCACTTT
>-|TRBJ2-7|TRBV29-1|13|-
CSVGAHGAAEQYF
TGCAGCGTTGGGGCCCACGGGGCGGCCGAGCAGTACTTC
>few|TRBJ2-5|TRBV2|14|-
CASSGGQVQETQYF
TGTGCCAGCAGCGGCGGACAAGTCCAAGAGACCCAGTACTTC
>few|TRBJ2-5|TRBV12-3/TRBV12-4|14|TRBD2
CASSRTSGDNEQYF
TGTGCCAGCAGTAGGACTAGCGGGGACAATGAGCAGTACTTC
>-|TRBJ1-4|TRBV29-1|13|TRBD1
CSVTGTGGENLFF
TGCAGCGTCACCGGGACAGGTGGTGAAAACCTGTTTTTT
>-|TRBJ2-3|TRBV7-2|14|-
CASSVSDSPNTQYF
TGTGCCAGCAGCGTTAGCGACAGCCCAAATACGCAGTATTTT
>-|TRBJ1-6|TRBV20-1|14|-
CSARGFSYNSPLHF
TGCAGTGCTAGAGGCTTCTCCTATAATTCACCCCTCCACTTT
>few|TRBJ2-5|TRBV14|14|TRBD2
CASSPGLASATQYF
TGTGCCAGCAGCCCTGGACTAGCGTCGGCGACCCAGTACTTC
>-|TRBJ2-7|TRBV4-3|14|-
CASSQVRQSYEQYF
TGCGCCAGCAGCCAAGTACGACAGTCCTACGAGCAGTACTTC
>once|TRBJ1-1|TRBV4-3|13|-
CASSQEATRRAFF
TGCGCCAGCAGCCAAGAGGCGACCCGACGAGCTTTCTTT
>-|TRBJ1-5|TRBV7-2|14|TRBD1
CASSPRTGIQPQHF
TGTGCCAGCAGCCCAAGGACAGGTATTCAGCCCCAGCATTTT
>many|TRBJ2-7|TRBV20-1|13|TRBD2
CSAIGLAGHEQYF
TGCAGTGCGATCGGGCTAGCGGGACACGAGCAGTACTTC
>-|TRBJ2-7|TRBV7-2|16|-
CASSYPGRQSSYEQYF
TGTGCCAGCAGCTACCCGGGACGGCAAAGCTCCTACGAGCAGTACTTC
>-|TRBJ1-5|TRBV20-1|11|-
CSASEGRAQHF
TGCAGTGCTAGCGAAGGAAGGGCCCAGCATTTT